This is a list of T cell receptor beta chains from one sample in a study of T-cell reconstitution after alpha-beta-depleted transplantation in children. TCRdb reanalysed the PCR reads using MiXCR and keeps one entry per CDR3 protein. This table has roughly 400,000 distinct CDR3 sequences, about 40% appearing once. The material was PBMCs, obtained before TCRalphabeta/CD19-depleted stem cell transplant. These receptors all stem from a girl aged 2 to 9 with aplastic anemia, due to receive a stem cell transplant. Each CDR3 is given with its conserved first and last residue. Fields, in order: V gene, D gene, J gene, clone size, CDR3 DNA, CDR3 protein. The D gene is left open where the match is weak. Rows may omit the clone size; those that give it use once, few, many or a size class.

v_gene: TRBV20-1; d_gene: TRBD1; j_gene: TRBJ2-7; abundance: NA; CDR3nt: TGCAGTGCCGACGGCGGGACAGGGCCCTACGAGCAGTACTTC; CDR3aa: CSADGGTGPYEQYF
v_gene: TRBV5-1; d_gene: NA; j_gene: TRBJ1-5; abundance: NA; CDR3nt: TGCGCCAGCAGCTTGAGGGGGGATAGCAATCAGCCCCAGCATTTT; CDR3aa: CASSLRGDSNQPQHF
v_gene: TRBV5-1; d_gene: TRBD1; j_gene: TRBJ1-1; abundance: NA; CDR3nt: TGCGCCAGCAGCACCGGGACAGTAAGTAACACTGAAGCTTTCTTT; CDR3aa: CASSTGTVSNTEAFF
v_gene: TRBV15; d_gene: TRBD1; j_gene: TRBJ2-7; abundance: NA; CDR3nt: TGTGCCACCAGCAGAGCCCTGACAGGGTCCGACGAGCAGTACTTC; CDR3aa: CATSRALTGSDEQYF
v_gene: TRBV5-8; d_gene: TRBD1; j_gene: TRBJ2-7; abundance: once; CDR3nt: TGTGCCAGCGGCAGGACAGGTAGCTCCTACGAGCAGTACTTC; CDR3aa: CASGRTGSSYEQYF
v_gene: TRBV4-2; d_gene: NA; j_gene: TRBJ2-1; abundance: NA; CDR3nt: TGTGCCAGCAGCCAAGGGGGGCGGGAAGTGGAGCAGTTCTTC; CDR3aa: CASSQGGREVEQFF
v_gene: TRBV18; d_gene: NA; j_gene: TRBJ2-1; abundance: NA; CDR3nt: TGTGCCAGCTCACCACCACCCGACTTCTACAATGAGCAGTTCTTC; CDR3aa: CASSPPPDFYNEQFF
v_gene: TRBV7-9; d_gene: NA; j_gene: TRBJ1-3; abundance: many; CDR3nt: TGTGCCAGCAGCCGTCTGGACAGACGAAACACCATATATTTT; CDR3aa: CASSRLDRRNTIYF
v_gene: TRBV7-9; d_gene: NA; j_gene: TRBJ2-7; abundance: NA; CDR3nt: TGTGCCAGCAGCTCGCACGGCGAGCAGTACTTC; CDR3aa: CASSSHGEQYF
v_gene: TRBV5-1; d_gene: NA; j_gene: TRBJ1-1; abundance: many; CDR3nt: TGCGCCAGCAGCCCTGGGGGCAGGTGGGCTGAAGCTTTCTTT; CDR3aa: CASSPGGRWAEAFF
v_gene: TRBV6-5; d_gene: NA; j_gene: TRBJ1-2; abundance: NA; CDR3nt: TGTGCCAGCAGTTACGGACCAGGGCGAGGCTACACCTTC; CDR3aa: CASSYGPGRGYTF
v_gene: TRBV29-1; d_gene: TRBD2; j_gene: TRBJ2-3; abundance: NA; CDR3nt: TGCAGCGGGACTATAGCGGGGGGGCCGCGGGATACGCAGTATTTT; CDR3aa: CSGTIAGGPRDTQYF
v_gene: TRBV3-1; d_gene: TRBD2; j_gene: TRBJ2-1; abundance: NA; CDR3nt: TGTGCCAGCAGCCAAAGGCTCTTTCTAGCGGGGGACTACAATGAGCAGTTCTTC; CDR3aa: CASSQRLFLAGDYNEQFF
v_gene: TRBV6-1; d_gene: TRBD1; j_gene: TRBJ2-3; abundance: NA; CDR3nt: TGTGCCAGCATCGATTCCGGGACAGGGGTCGGAGATACGCAGTATTTT; CDR3aa: CASIDSGTGVGDTQYF
v_gene: TRBV3-1; d_gene: TRBD2; j_gene: TRBJ2-7; abundance: NA; CDR3nt: TGTGCCAGCAGCCAATCCAAACTAGCGGGAGGAAGGCAGTACTTC; CDR3aa: CASSQSKLAGGRQYF
v_gene: TRBV10-3; d_gene: NA; j_gene: TRBJ2-1; abundance: few; CDR3nt: TGTGCCATCAGTGCCCGGACTAGCAGGGGGGATGAGCAGTTCTTC; CDR3aa: CAISARTSRGDEQFF
v_gene: TRBV5-1; d_gene: NA; j_gene: TRBJ2-3; abundance: NA; CDR3nt: TGCGCCAGCAGCAAAAGGGACGGGAGCACAGATACGCAGTATTTT; CDR3aa: CASSKRDGSTDTQYF
v_gene: TRBV29-1; d_gene: NA; j_gene: TRBJ2-7; abundance: NA; CDR3nt: TGCAGCGTTGAATGGGGATCCTACGAGCAGTACTTC; CDR3aa: CSVEWGSYEQYF
v_gene: TRBV5-5; d_gene: TRBD1; j_gene: TRBJ1-4; abundance: NA; CDR3nt: TGTGCCAGCCGCTTACGACAGGGGGGTGAAAAACTGTTTTTT; CDR3aa: CASRLRQGGEKLFF
v_gene: TRBV28; d_gene: TRBD1; j_gene: TRBJ1-5; abundance: NA; CDR3nt: TGTGCCAGCAGCCAGGGGGGGCGCAATCAGCCCCAGCATTTT; CDR3aa: CASSQGGRNQPQHF
v_gene: TRBV10-3; d_gene: TRBD1; j_gene: TRBJ2-7; abundance: NA; CDR3nt: TGTGCCATCAGTGGGACAGGGTACGAGCAGTACTTC; CDR3aa: CAISGTGYEQYF
v_gene: TRBV12-3/TRBV12-4; d_gene: NA; j_gene: TRBJ2-7; abundance: NA; CDR3nt: TGTGCCAGCAGTTTAGCGCGGACTACCATCTACGAGCAGTACTTC; CDR3aa: CASSLARTTIYEQYF
v_gene: TRBV7-8; d_gene: NA; j_gene: TRBJ2-7; abundance: NA; CDR3nt: TGTGCCAGCAGCCCCGACTTCAGCGCCGGGGGCTACGAGCAGTACTTC; CDR3aa: CASSPDFSAGGYEQYF